Shown below are 18 T cell receptor beta chains from a single sample sequenced in a study of OX40 agonist ivuxolimab in advanced cancers. Profiled with immunoSEQ multiplex PCR; TCRdb holds only in-frame clones, not every one. The sample lists roughly 140,000 clones; 90% to 95% were seen once. The material was CD4+ or CD8+ T cells sorted from blood, obtained in a trial of the OX40 agonist ivuxolimab. Receptors were obtained from an adult with an advanced solid tumor such as melanoma, head and neck, liver or kidney cancer.

Note on this clone: This sample includes further DNA sequences coding for the same CDR3. V usage is TRBV6-5 and J usage is TRBJ2-5, with TRBD1 matching 8 bases. Germline V gives CDR1 MNHEY, CDR2 SVGAGI. The CDR3 is 14 residues long. Trimming cost V 2 bases and J 5 bases; bases outside gene matches: 4. CDR3 region: CASSYGTGRETQYF. CDR3 coding DNA: TGTGCCAGCAGTTACGGGACAGGTCGGGAGACCCAGTACTTC.

Regarding this clone: The same CDR3 is also encoded by other DNA sequences in this sample. The chain has TRBV5-6 and TRBJ1-3, with a possible D match to TRBD1 (5 bases). CDR1 and CDR2 (germline): SGHDT, YYEEEE. This CDR3 has 14 residues. V was cut by 1 base and J by 2 bases, with 7 bases left in between. This CDR3 is CASSLRGPGNTIYF. The CDR3 DNA sequence: TGTGCCAGCAGCTTGAGGGGCCCTGGAAACACCATATATTTT.

The J gene is TRBJ1-5, the V gene TRBV5-1, with 8 bases fitting TRBD1. The CDR3 covers 16 residues. Germline CDR1 is SGHRS and CDR2 is YFSETQ. Trimming took 4 bases from V and 4 from J; bases not matched to a gene: 10. The CDR3 DNA is TGCGCCAGCAGCGCCGGGACAGGTGGATCGAATCAGCCCCAGCATTTT. Its translation is CASSAGTGGSNQPQHF. Drawing the rest from reference TRBV5-1 and TRBJ1-5, the complete variable domain is KAGVTQTPRYLIKTRGQQVTLSCSPISGHRSVSWYQQTPGQGLQFLFEYFSETQRNKGNFPGRFSGRQFSNSRSEMNVSTLELGDSALYLCASSAGTGGSNQPQHFGDGTRLSIL.

The chain couples TRBV2 to TRBJ1-2; TRBD1 might be the D (6 bases). The V gene lost 8 bases and the J gene lost 1 base, with 14 bases spanning the gap. The CDR3 consists of 14 residues. Germline CDR1 SNHLY, CDR2 FYNNEI. The CDR3 DNA reads TGTGCCAGCTCGCGGGGGCCCGTTAACTATGGCTACACCTTC. This encodes CASSRGPVNYGYTF. Full variable domain (rest looked up from reference TRBV2 and TRBJ1-2): EPEVTQTPSHQVTQMGQEVILRCVPISNHLYFYWYRQILGQKVEFLVSFYNNEISEKSEIFDDQFSVERPDGSNFTLKIRSTKLEDSAMYFCASSRGPVNYGYTFGSGTRLTVV.

V and J are TRBV27 and TRBJ1-1; the D is unclear. The CDR3 length is 13 residues. The germline V gene encodes CDR1 MNHEY and CDR2 SMNVEV (reference sequence). Trimming left V 3 bases short and J 1 base short, with 6 bases between. DNA for the CDR3: TGTGCCAGCAGTTTTCGGCGGAACACTGAAGCTTTCTTT. This translates into CASSFRRNTEAFF.

This chain uses TRBV30 with TRBJ2-5; TRBD2 might be the D (6 bases). In germline, CDR1 is GTSNPN, CDR2 SVGIG (reference sequence). The V end lost 0 bases, the J end lost 4 bases, and 24 bases lay between the germline ends. This CDR3 is built from 18 residues. The CDR3 loop is CAWSVRGRGRGKRETQYF. CDR3 bases: TGTGCCTGGAGTGTACGTGGAAGGGGCCGGGGGAAACGAGAGACCCAGTACTTC.

The chain joins TRBV29-1 to TRBJ1-1; D gene uncertain. Germline V gene data show CDR1 as SQVTM and CDR2 as ANQGSEA. V was trimmed by 6 bases and J by 3 bases, leaving 17 bases between them. This CDR3 is 14 amino acids long. The DNA for the CDR3 is TGCAGCGTACTTCTCCAGGTTTCGGACACTGAAGCTTTCTTT. This encodes CSVLLQVSDTEAFF.

This rearrangement joins TRBV5-1 to TRBJ1-1, with D unresolved. Trimming shortened V by 1 base and J by 0 bases, and 13 bases separated the two germline ends. This CDR3 spans 16 amino acids. CDR1 is SGHRS and CDR2 is YFSETQ in the germline V gene. The CDR3 nucleotides read TGCGCCAGCAGCTTGTTGCCCGGACGGATGAACACTGAAGCTTTCTTT. It specifies CASSLLPGRMNTEAFF.

V and J are TRBV7-3 and TRBJ2-1; D is possibly TRBD2 (6 bases). In germline, CDR1 is SGHTA, CDR2 FQGTGA. V was cut by 5 bases and J by 3 bases, with 17 bases left in between. The CDR3 runs 16 residues. CDR3 region: CASSPRLVNYYNEQFF. The CDR3 DNA reads as TGTGCCAGCAGCCCCCGACTAGTAAACTACTACAATGAGCAGTTCTTC.

This rearrangement joins TRBV28 to TRBJ1-1, with a possible D match to TRBD1 (5 bases). CDR1 and CDR2 (germline): MDHEN, SYDVKM. The CDR3 contains 13 residues. V lost 3 bases and J lost 5, with 10 bases in between. CDR3 region: CASSLNRGTEAFF. In nucleotides, the CDR3 is TGTGCCAGCAGTTTGAACCGGGGGACTGAAGCTTTCTTT.

This chain joins TRBV7-8 and TRBJ2-3; no reliable D call. V shed 5 bases and J shed 2 bases, with 5 bases lying between them. In germline, CDR1 is SGHVS, CDR2 FQNEAQ. The CDR3 has 12 amino acids. The chain's CDR3 is CASSLHTDTQYF. The CDR3 DNA follows: TGTGCCAGCAGCCTACACACAGATACGCAGTATTTT. The full variable domain, completed using reference TRBV7-8 and TRBJ2-3, is GAGVSQSPRYKVAKRGQDVALRCDPISGHVSLFWYQQALGQGPEFLTYFQNEAQLDKSGLPSDRFFAERPEGSVSTLKIQRTQQEDSAVYLCASSLHTDTQYFGPGTRLTVL.

The rearrangement uses TRBV19 and TRBJ2-6; D may match TRBD1 or TRBD2 (6 bases each). Germline V gene sequence: CDR1 LNHDA, CDR2 SQIVND (reference sequence). Trimming left V 7 bases short and J 4 bases short, with 14 bases between. This CDR3 has 15 amino acids. CDR3 sequence (DNA): TGTGCCAGTATTTCACCGGGGGCCGGGGCCAACGTCCTGACTTTC. This encodes CASISPGAGANVLTF.

The CDR3, as DNA: TGTGCCAGCAGCAGCGGCCTTTATGGCTACGAGCAGTACTTC. Encoded protein: CASSSGLYGYEQYF. The chain combines TRBV9 with TRBJ2-7, with a weak D call TRBD2 (5 bases). Trimming cost V 4 bases and J 3 bases, with 14 bases left between them. The CDR3 length is 14 residues. The germline CDR1 and CDR2 sequences are SGDLS and YYNGEE.

This sequence joins TRBV9 and TRBJ1-1; D unresolved. CDR1 and CDR2 (germline): SGDLS, YYNGEE. Trimming shortened V by 0 bases and J by 0 bases, and 6 bases separated the two germline ends. The CDR3 length is 14 residues. As DNA, the CDR3 is TGTGCCAGCAGCGTAGCTACAGTGAACACTGAAGCTTTCTTT. Amino acids: CASSVATVNTEAFF.

The CDR3 DNA is TGTGCCAGTAGTATAGCGGCGGGAGGACCCTACAATGAGCAGTTCTTC. Protein sequence: CASSIAAGGPYNEQFF. This chain connects TRBV19 to TRBJ2-1, with TRBD2 matching 8 bases. Trimming removed 1 base from V and 2 bases from J; junction bases left unmatched: 4. Germline assignment: CDR1 LNHDA and CDR2 SQIVND (reference sequence). The CDR3 is 16 residues long.

The chain links TRBV18 to TRBJ2-1; D is tentatively TRBD1 or TRBD2 (5 bases each). V lost 6 bases and J lost 0, with 12 bases in between. The germline gives CDR1 KGHSH, CDR2 LQKENI. This CDR3 region has 15 residues. CDR3 DNA: TGTGCCAGCTCCCAGGCAGGGACCTCCTACAATGAGCAGTTCTTC. It translates to CASSQAGTSYNEQFF.

This clone was seen a few times. This chain joins TRBV2 and TRBJ2-7, with 8 bases lining up with TRBD1. V was pared by 4 bases and J by 2 bases, with 4 bases of the junction left unmatched. Looked up from germline, CDR1 is SNHLY and CDR2 is FYNNEI. The CDR3 covers 14 residues. The CDR3 spells CASSGDRTTYEQYF. The CDR3 nucleotides read TGTGCCAGCAGTGGGGACAGGACGACCTACGAGCAGTACTTC.

This chain joins TRBV27 and TRBJ1-6, with D uncertain. The CDR3 sequence is 14 residues long. Trimming shortened V by 3 bases and J by 8 bases, and 11 bases separated the two germline ends. Germline CDR1 is MNHEY and CDR2 is SMNVEV (reference sequence). DNA of the CDR3: TGTGCCAGCAGTTTGGACTTCTCCTATTCACCCCTCCACTTT. It codes for CASSLDFSYSPLHF.